These T cell receptor beta chains were read from a single sample in a study of Ad26.COV2.S vaccination and SARS-CoV-2 variants. TCRdb's copy holds only in-frame clones and misses some; the assay was immunoSEQ multiplex PCR. The sample includes 400,000 to 450,000 clones, 90% of them seen just once. This material consisted of peripheral blood, taken in a trial of Ad26.COV2.S vaccine versus placebo. These receptor sequences come from a person between 18 and 65 years old who received the Ad26.COV2.S COVID-19 vaccine or a placebo. Each CDR3 is given with its conserved first and last residue. Fields, in order: J gene, V gene, clone size, D gene, CDR3 DNA, CDR3 protein. D genes are given only for firm matches. Only some rows state a clone size, as once, few, many or a class for expanded clones.

>TRBJ2-3|TRBV7-2|-|-
TGTGCCAGCAGCTTAAACTTGGCTGCCCGCACAGATACGCAGTATTTT
CASSLNLAARTDTQYF
>TRBJ1-2|TRBV13|-|-
TGTGCCAGCAGCTTAGGTGCCGGGGGCGAAGGCTACACCTTC
CASSLGAGGEGYTF
>TRBJ2-3|TRBV7-2|-|-
TGTGCCAGCAGCTTAGGGCAGAGCACAGATACGCAGTATTTT
CASSLGQSTDTQYF
>TRBJ2-7|TRBV6-2/TRBV6-3|-|-
TGTGCCAGCACCCCCCCCCGGACCGACGGCGAGCAGTACTTC
CASTPPRTDGEQYF
>TRBJ1-4|TRBV9|-|TRBD1
TGTGCCAGCAGCGCCTCCGCCGGGACAGGGAACGAAAAACTGTTTTTT
CASSASAGTGNEKLFF
>TRBJ2-3|TRBV12-5|-|TRBD2
TGTGCTAGTGGTCCCCGGGGGAGGGAGGCGTGGAGCACAGATACGCAGTATTTT
CASGPRGREAWSTDTQYF
>TRBJ2-2|TRBV9|few|-
TGTGCCAGCAGCGTGGACGCCGGGGAGCTGTTTTTT
CASSVDAGELFF
>TRBJ1-1|TRBV6-6|-|-
TGTGCCAGCAGTTTGACAGTTTCAGAAGCTTTCTTT
CASSLTVSEAFF
>TRBJ1-1|TRBV5-5|-|-
TGTGCCAGCAGCACGCAGCGTACAGGTAACACTGAAGCTTTCTTT
CASSTQRTGNTEAFF
>TRBJ2-3|TRBV28|-|-
TGTGCCAGCAGTTTTAATATCGTAAGGGGGTTGACAGATACGCAGTATTTT
CASSFNIVRGLTDTQYF